This TCR beta chain comes out of a study of Ad26.COV2.S vaccination and SARS-CoV-2 variants. Study in general: Into the muscle, Ad26.COV2.S was dosed once or twice, 56 days apart.

Overall study results and limits: Total responses of T cells may have been underestimated by the analyses of TCR breadth and depth. Vaccine recipients posted higher spike-specific TCR breadth than their placebo counterparts.

This clone has a single count. The antigen is unknown. Documented treatment: 15 to 20 received Ad26.COV2.S at low or high dose, single or two shots; 5 received placebo; per-sample allocation not given. Vaccine and placebo recipients were sampled on day 63 after the first injection. Whoever gave the sample was an adult aged 18-55 years in Boston. Germline trimming cut 5 bases from V and 7 bases from J; bases unmatched to any gene: 10. CDR3 length: 15 amino acids. Germline V gene sequence: CDR1 SGHTA, CDR2 FQGTGA. The assay was immunoSEQ multiplex PCR, and TCRdb's table has in-frame clones only and misses some. Among 380,000 or so clones listed, 88% were seen once.

The chain combines TRBV7-3 with TRBJ2-1, with TRBD2 matching 8 bases. This clonotype was sampled from a person aged 18-60 years who received the Ad26.COV2.S COVID-19 vaccine or a placebo. Sequencing was performed on peripheral blood, taken in a trial of Ad26.COV2.S vaccine versus placebo. CDR3 nucleotides: TGTGCCAGCAGCGCCCCGGGAGGGACTAGAAATGAGCAGTTCTTC. Amino acids: CASSAPGGTRNEQFF.